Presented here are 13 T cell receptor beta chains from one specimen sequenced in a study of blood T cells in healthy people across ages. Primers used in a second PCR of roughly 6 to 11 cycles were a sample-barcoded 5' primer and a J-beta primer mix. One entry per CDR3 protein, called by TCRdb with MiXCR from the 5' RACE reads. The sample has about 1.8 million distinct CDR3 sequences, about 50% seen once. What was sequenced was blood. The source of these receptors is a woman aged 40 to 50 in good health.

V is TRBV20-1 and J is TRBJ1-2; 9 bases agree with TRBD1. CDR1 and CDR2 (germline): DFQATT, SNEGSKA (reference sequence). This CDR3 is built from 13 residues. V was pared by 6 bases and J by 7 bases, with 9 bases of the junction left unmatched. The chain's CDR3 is CSAKTGGVGGYTF. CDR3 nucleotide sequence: TGCAGTGCCAAGACAGGGGGAGTTGGTGGCTACACCTTC.

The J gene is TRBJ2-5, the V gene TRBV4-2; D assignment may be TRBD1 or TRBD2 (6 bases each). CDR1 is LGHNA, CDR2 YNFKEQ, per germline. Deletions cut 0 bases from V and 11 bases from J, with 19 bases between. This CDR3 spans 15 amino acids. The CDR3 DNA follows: TGTGCCAGCAGCCAAGATTGGGGGGCCTCCGATGAGCAGTACTTC. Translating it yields CASSQDWGASDEQYF.

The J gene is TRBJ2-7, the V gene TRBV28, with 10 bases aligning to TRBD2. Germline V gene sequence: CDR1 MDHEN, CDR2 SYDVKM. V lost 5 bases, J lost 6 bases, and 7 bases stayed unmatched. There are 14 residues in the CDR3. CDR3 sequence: CASSPPRLAGEQYF. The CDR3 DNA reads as TGTGCCAGCAGTCCCCCTCGACTAGCGGGCGAGCAGTACTTC. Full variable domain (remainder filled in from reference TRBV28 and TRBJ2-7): DVKVTQSSRYLVKRTGEKVFLECVQDMDHENMFWYRQDPGLGLRLIYFSYDVKMKEKGDIPEGYSVSREKKERFSLILESASTNQTSMYLCASSPPRLAGEQYFGPGTRLTVT.

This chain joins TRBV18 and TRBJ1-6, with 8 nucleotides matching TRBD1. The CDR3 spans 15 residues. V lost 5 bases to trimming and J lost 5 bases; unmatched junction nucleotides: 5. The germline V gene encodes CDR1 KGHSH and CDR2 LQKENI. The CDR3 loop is CASSDRGFNNSPLHF. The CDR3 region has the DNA TGTGCCAGCTCAGACAGGGGATTTAATAATTCACCCCTCCACTTT. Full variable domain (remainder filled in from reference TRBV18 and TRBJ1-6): NAGVMQNPRHLVRRRGQEARLRCSPMKGHSHVYWYRQLPEEGLKFMVYLQKENIIDESGMPKERFSAEFPKEGPSILRIQQVVRGDSAAYFCASSDRGFNNSPLHFGNGTRLTVT.

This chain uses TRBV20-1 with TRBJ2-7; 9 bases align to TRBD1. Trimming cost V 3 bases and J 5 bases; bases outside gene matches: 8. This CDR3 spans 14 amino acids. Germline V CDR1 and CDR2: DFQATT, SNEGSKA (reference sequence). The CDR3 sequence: CSASRGQGRHEQYF. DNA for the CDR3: TGCAGTGCTAGCAGAGGACAGGGGAGGCACGAGCAGTACTTC.

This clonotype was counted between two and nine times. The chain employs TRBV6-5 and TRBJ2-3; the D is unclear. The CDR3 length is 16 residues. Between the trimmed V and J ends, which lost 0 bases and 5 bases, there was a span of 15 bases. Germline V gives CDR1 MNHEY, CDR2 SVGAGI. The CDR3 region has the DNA TGTGCCAGCAGTTACTCGAGGATCACTGGGGAAGATACGCAGTATTTT. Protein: CASSYSRITGEDTQYF.

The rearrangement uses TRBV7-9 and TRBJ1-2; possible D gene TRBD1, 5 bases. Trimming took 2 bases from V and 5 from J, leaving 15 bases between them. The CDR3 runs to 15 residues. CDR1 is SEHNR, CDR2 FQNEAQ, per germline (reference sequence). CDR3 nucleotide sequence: TGTGCCAGCAGCTTATCCTCCGGGGACGGGTATGGCTACACCTTC. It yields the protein CASSLSSGDGYGYTF.

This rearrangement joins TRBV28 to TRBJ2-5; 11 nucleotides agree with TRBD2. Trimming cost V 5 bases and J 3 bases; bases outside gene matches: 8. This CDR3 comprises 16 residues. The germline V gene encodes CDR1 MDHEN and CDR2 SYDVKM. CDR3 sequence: CASSPRLAGYEETQYF. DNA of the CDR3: TGTGCCAGCAGTCCAAGACTAGCGGGGTACGAAGAGACCCAGTACTTC. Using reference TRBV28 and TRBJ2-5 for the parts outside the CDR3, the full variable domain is DVKVTQSSRYLVKRTGEKVFLECVQDMDHENMFWYRQDPGLGLRLIYFSYDVKMKEKGDIPEGYSVSREKKERFSLILESASTNQTSMYLCASSPRLAGYEETQYFGPGTRLLVL.

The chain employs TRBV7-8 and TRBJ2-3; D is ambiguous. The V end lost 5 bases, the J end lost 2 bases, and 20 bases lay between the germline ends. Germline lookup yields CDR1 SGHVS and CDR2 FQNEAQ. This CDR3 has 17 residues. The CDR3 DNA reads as TGTGCCAGCAGCCTAGGAGAGGTCCGGACGAACACAGATACGCAGTATTTT. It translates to CASSLGEVRTNTDTQYF.

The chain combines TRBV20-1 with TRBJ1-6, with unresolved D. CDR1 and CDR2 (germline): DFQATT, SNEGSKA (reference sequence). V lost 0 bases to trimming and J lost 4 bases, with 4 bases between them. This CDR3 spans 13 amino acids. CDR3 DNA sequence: TGCAGTGCTAGAGAAGGGTATAATTCACCCCTCCACTTT. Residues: CSAREGYNSPLHF.

The DNA for the CDR3 is TGTGCCAGCAGCGCCGGGACTAGCGGGGGGGCCCCGTCCAATGAGCAGTTCTTC. Its protein product is CASSAGTSGGAPSNEQFF. The rearrangement links TRBV9 to TRBJ2-1; 16 nucleotides agree with TRBD2. V shed 3 bases, J shed 6 bases, and the junction held 9 bases outside the gene matches. Germline V gene sequence: CDR1 SGDLS, CDR2 YYNGEE. This CDR3 region has 18 residues.

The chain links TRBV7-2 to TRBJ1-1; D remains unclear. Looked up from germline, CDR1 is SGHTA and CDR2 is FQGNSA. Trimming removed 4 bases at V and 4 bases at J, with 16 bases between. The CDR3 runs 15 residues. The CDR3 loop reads CASSSPPPRPTEAFF. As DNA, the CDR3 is TGTGCCAGCAGCTCACCCCCACCCCGACCCACTGAAGCTTTCTTT.

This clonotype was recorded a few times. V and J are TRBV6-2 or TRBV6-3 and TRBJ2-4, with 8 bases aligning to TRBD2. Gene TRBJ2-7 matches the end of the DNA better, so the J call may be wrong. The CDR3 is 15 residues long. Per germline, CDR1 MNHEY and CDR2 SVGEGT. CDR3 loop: CASRRGGQLPYEQYF. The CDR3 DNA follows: TGTGCCAGCAGACGGGGGGGACAACTCCCCTACGAGCAGTACTTC.